The rows below give T cell receptor beta chains drawn from one sample of a study of T cell repertoires in cytomegalovirus infection. TCRdb reprocessed the reads via MiXCR and lists one record per CDR3 protein. Found here are about 310,000 distinct CDR3 sequences, about 17% of them singletons; the top ten hold 12%. Source material: PBMCs. The receptors come from a human donor in good health (CMV status not recorded). Some clones in this sample may be carry-over from other donors' samples. CDR3s include the opening cysteine and the closing phenylalanine or tryptophan. The D gene is left open where the match is weak. Some rows have no size entry. The others give once, few or many, or a class for an expanded clone.

v_call	j_call	clone_size	d_call	cdr3_nt	cdr3_aa
TRBV20-1	TRBJ1-2	NA	TRBD1	TGCAGTGCTAGAGTACAGGGGGGCGGTGGCTACACCTTC	CSARVQGGGGYTF
TRBV2	TRBJ1-3	few	NA	TGTGCCAGCAGTGAAATTCCTGGTAGTACTCGGTGGGGAAACACCATATATTTT	CASSEIPGSTRWGNTIYF
TRBV4-2	TRBJ2-1	many	TRBD2	TGTGCCAGCAGCCCCCCGGGACTAGCTGGTAATGAGCAGTTCTTC	CASSPPGLAGNEQFF
TRBV12-5	TRBJ2-1	NA	NA	TGTGCTAGTGGGACTAACAGGGGAGGTAATGAGCAGTTCTTC	CASGTNRGGNEQFF
TRBV6-5	TRBJ2-7	few	TRBD1	TGTGCCAGCAGCGCGGACAGGGGAGACTACGAGCAGTACTTC	CASSADRGDYEQYF
TRBV20-1	TRBJ1-1	NA	NA	TGCAGTGCTAGAGATCTGGGGCACATGAACACTGAAGCTTTCTTT	CSARDLGHMNTEAFF
TRBV6-1	TRBJ2-7	few	TRBD2	TGTGCCAGCAGGAGCGGGGGGGCCCCGGAGTCCCCCTACGAGCAGTACTTC	CASRSGGAPESPYEQYF
TRBV12-3/TRBV12-4	TRBJ2-2	many	TRBD2	TGTGCCAGCAGTCTTTCTAGCGGGGGGGCCGACGGGGAGCTGTTTTTT	CASSLSSGGADGELFF
TRBV19	TRBJ1-4	NA	NA	TGTGCCAGTAGTACCCCGGTCGTCCGGGGGAAGAATGAAAAACTGTTTTTT	CASSTPVVRGKNEKLFF
TRBV28	TRBJ2-1	many	NA	TGTGCCAGCAGTACTACTGGGGGGGCCTTCAATGAGCAGTTCTTC	CASSTTGGAFNEQFF
TRBV27	TRBJ2-3	NA	TRBD1	TGTGCCAGCAGTCACCGGGACAGACCCACAGATACGCAGTATTTT	CASSHRDRPTDTQYF
TRBV20-1	TRBJ1-2	NA	TRBD1	TGCAGTGCTAGAGTATCAGGGGGTGGCTATGGCTACACCTTC	CSARVSGGGYGYTF
TRBV5-6	TRBJ1-2	few	TRBD1	TGTGCCAGCAGCTTGGAGACAGGGAATTACTATGGCTACACCTTC	CASSLETGNYYGYTF
TRBV4-1	TRBJ1-6	NA	NA	TGCGCCAGCAGCCGGAGCGGTACAGTGGGGTATACGACCAATTCACCCCTCCACTTT	CASSRSGTVGYTTNSPLHF
TRBV20-1	TRBJ1-6	NA	TRBD1	TGCAGTGCGATTGGACAGGTTAATTCACCCCTCCACTTT	CSAIGQVNSPLHF
TRBV6-1	TRBJ1-5	few	TRBD1	TGTGCCAGCAGAAGAAGGGACAGGGGATCTCAGCCCCAGCATTTT	CASRRRDRGSQPQHF
TRBV7-2	TRBJ2-3	NA	TRBD2	TGTGCCAGCAGCTTAACTAGCGGGGGGCCCCCAGATACGCAGTATTTT	CASSLTSGGPPDTQYF
TRBV20-1	TRBJ1-6	NA	NA	TGCAGTGCTAAGCCGACAGCGACTTATAATTCACCCCTCCACTTT	CSAKPTATYNSPLHF
TRBV6-1	TRBJ2-7	many	TRBD2	TGTGCCAGCAGTGAAGGGGCAACTAGCGGGGGCCGCTCCTACGAGCAGTACTTC	CASSEGATSGGRSYEQYF
TRBV4-2	TRBJ2-7	many	TRBD2	TGTGCCAGCAGCCAAGAATCGAGCGGGGGCCTCTACGAGCAGTACTTC	CASSQESSGGLYEQYF
TRBV6-1	TRBJ2-3	many	TRBD1	TGTGCCAGCAGGCCAGGGGGCTTTCCCTCTGCAGATACGCAGTATTTT	CASRPGGFPSADTQYF
TRBV7-2	TRBJ2-3	many	NA	TGTGCCAGCAGCTCGACTAGACGAACTAGTACAGATACGCAGTATTTT	CASSSTRRTSTDTQYF
TRBV10-3	TRBJ2-2	NA	NA	TGTGCCATCAGTCGGAACACCGGGGAGCTGTTTTTT	CAISRNTGELFF
TRBV20-1	TRBJ2-3	NA	NA	TGCAGTGCTAGTCAGTCCAGCGGTAGCACAGATACGCAGTATTTT	CSASQSSGSTDTQYF
TRBV5-1	TRBJ2-5	NA	NA	TGCGCCAGCAGCTTCGGGGCTAACCAAGAGACCCAGTACTTC	CASSFGANQETQYF
TRBV10-3	TRBJ2-3	NA	TRBD1	TGTGCCATCAGGCCGACAGGGAATACGCAGTATTTT	CAIRPTGNTQYF
TRBV18	TRBJ1-2	few	NA	TGTGCCAGCTCACCCCCCGGGTTTGGCGGCTACACCTTC	CASSPPGFGGYTF
TRBV2	TRBJ2-5	NA	TRBD2	TGTGCCAAAGCCCGGGACTACCAGAAAGAGACCCAGTACTTC	CAKARDYQKETQYF
TRBV7-2	TRBJ2-5	many	TRBD1	TGTGCCAGCAGCTACCAACAGGGGTGGTTTGAGACCCAGTACTTC	CASSYQQGWFETQYF
TRBV20-1	TRBJ2-5	many	TRBD2	TGCAGTGCTAGAGTCGGCCTAGCGGAAGAGACCCAGTACTTC	CSARVGLAEETQYF
TRBV6-1	TRBJ2-3	few	NA	TGTGCCAGCAGGGATCCCGGACTGCTAGATACGCAGTATTTT	CASRDPGLLDTQYF
TRBV7-9	TRBJ1-1	NA	NA	TGTGCCAGCAGAAAAGGGAACACTGAAGCTTTCTTT	CASRKGNTEAFF
TRBV28	TRBJ1-5	few	TRBD1	TGTGCCAGCAGTTTACCAGACAGGGAACAGCCCCAGCATTTT	CASSLPDREQPQHF
TRBV4-1	TRBJ1-5	NA	NA	TGCGCCAGCAGCCAAGAAGGGCGACCCGGCAATCAGCCCCAGCATTTT	CASSQEGRPGNQPQHF
TRBV7-8	TRBJ2-1	many	NA	TGTGCCAGCAGCTTGGGGGGGGCCCCCTTTTACAATGAGCAGTTCTTC	CASSLGGAPFYNEQFF
TRBV12-3/TRBV12-4	TRBJ1-4	many	NA	TGTGCCAGCAGTTTAACCAGCCTAGACGGTGAAAAACTGTTTTTT	CASSLTSLDGEKLFF
TRBV20-1	TRBJ2-2	many	NA	TGCAGTGCTAGGGGAGCCTACACCGGGGAGCTGTTTTTT	CSARGAYTGELFF
TRBV6-5	TRBJ2-2	few	NA	TGTGCCAGCAGTTACTTAAGCAGGGGAGGATCCGGGGAGCTGTTTTTT	CASSYLSRGGSGELFF
TRBV6-5	TRBJ1-2	few	TRBD1	TGTGCCAGCAGTTATGGGACAGGGGGAATCCTTGGCTACACCTTC	CASSYGTGGILGYTF
TRBV4-3	TRBJ2-3	many	TRBD2	TGCGCCAGCAGCCAAGATCCGGGGGGGGCTGGCACAGATACGCAGTATTTT	CASSQDPGGAGTDTQYF
TRBV12-3/TRBV12-4	TRBJ1-5	many	TRBD1	TGTGCCAGCAGGGGACAGGTTGGTCAGCCCCAGCATTTT	CASRGQVGQPQHF
TRBV7-2	TRBJ2-7	many	NA	TGTGCCAGCAGCGGCGGGACAGCCTACGAGCAGTACTTC	CASSGGTAYEQYF
TRBV7-9	TRBJ2-7	NA	NA	TGTGCCAGCAGCTCCCAAACCTCCCAATACGAGCAGTACTTC	CASSSQTSQYEQYF
TRBV11-2	TRBJ2-7	NA	NA	TGTGCCAGCAGCTTAGACCTGACCCCCTACGAGCAGTACTTC	CASSLDLTPYEQYF
TRBV7-9	TRBJ2-3	NA	TRBD2	TGTGCCAGCAGCCTAAGCGGGGTAGGAGATACGCAGTATTTT	CASSLSGVGDTQYF
TRBV7-9	TRBJ2-5	many	NA	TGTGCCAGCAGCTTTTTAGTGGAGAGAAAGTACTTC	CASSFLVERKYF
TRBV6-6	TRBJ2-3	NA	TRBD2	TGTGCCAGCAGGCTAGGGGAGCGGGGGGGCCGGGCAGATACGCAGTATTTT	CASRLGERGGRADTQYF
TRBV28	TRBJ1-5	few	NA	TGTGCCAGCAGTTTTCGGGGGGGCAATCAGCCCCAGCATTTT	CASSFRGGNQPQHF